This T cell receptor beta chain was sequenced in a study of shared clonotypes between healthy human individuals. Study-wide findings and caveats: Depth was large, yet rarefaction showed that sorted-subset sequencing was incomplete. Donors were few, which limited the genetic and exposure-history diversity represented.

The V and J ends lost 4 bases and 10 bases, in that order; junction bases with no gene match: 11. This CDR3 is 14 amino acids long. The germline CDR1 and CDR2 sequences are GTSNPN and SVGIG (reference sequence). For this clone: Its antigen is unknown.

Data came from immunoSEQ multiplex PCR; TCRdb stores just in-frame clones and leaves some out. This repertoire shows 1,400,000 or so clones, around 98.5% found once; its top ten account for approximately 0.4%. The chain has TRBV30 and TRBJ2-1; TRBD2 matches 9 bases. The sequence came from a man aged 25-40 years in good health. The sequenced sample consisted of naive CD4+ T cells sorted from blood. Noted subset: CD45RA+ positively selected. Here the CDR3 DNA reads TGTGCCTGGACCGATAGCGGGAGATTAAGGGAGCAGTTCTTC. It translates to CAWTDSGRLREQFF.